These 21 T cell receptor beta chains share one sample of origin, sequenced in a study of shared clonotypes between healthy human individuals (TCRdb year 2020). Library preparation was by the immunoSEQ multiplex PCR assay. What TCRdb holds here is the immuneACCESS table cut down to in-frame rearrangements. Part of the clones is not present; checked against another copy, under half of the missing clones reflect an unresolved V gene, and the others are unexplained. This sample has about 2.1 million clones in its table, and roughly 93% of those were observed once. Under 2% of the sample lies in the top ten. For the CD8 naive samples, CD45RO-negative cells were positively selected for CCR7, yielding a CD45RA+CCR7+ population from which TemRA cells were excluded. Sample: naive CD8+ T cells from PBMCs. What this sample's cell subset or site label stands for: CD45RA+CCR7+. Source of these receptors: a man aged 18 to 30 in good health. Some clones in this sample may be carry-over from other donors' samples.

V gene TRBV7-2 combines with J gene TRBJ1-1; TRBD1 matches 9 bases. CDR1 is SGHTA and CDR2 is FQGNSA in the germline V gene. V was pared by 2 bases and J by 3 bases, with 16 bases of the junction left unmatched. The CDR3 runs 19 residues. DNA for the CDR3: TGTGCCAGCAGCTTAATCTTACGGCCCGAGGGGACAGGGCACACTGAAGCTTTCTTT. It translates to CASSLILRPEGTGHTEAFF. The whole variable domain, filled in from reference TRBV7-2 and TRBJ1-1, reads GAGVSQSPSNKVTEKGKDVELRCDPISGHTALYWYRQSLGQGLEFLIYFQGNSAPDKSGLPSDRFSAERTGGSVSTLTIQRTQQEDSAVYLCASSLILRPEGTGHTEAFFGQGTRLTVV.

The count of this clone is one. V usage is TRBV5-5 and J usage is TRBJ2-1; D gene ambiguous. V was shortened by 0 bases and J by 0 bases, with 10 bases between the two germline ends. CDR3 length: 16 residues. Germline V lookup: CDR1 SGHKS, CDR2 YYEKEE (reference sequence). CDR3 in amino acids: CASSLGRASSYNEQFF. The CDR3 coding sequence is TGTGCCAGCAGCTTGGGAAGGGCGAGCTCCTACAATGAGCAGTTCTTC. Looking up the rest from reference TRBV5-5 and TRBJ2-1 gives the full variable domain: DAGVTQSPTHLIKTRGQQVTLRCSPISGHKSVSWYQQVLGQGPQFIFQYYEKEERGRGNFPDRFSARQFPNYSSELNVNALLLGDSALYLCASSLGRASSYNEQFFGPGTRLTVL.

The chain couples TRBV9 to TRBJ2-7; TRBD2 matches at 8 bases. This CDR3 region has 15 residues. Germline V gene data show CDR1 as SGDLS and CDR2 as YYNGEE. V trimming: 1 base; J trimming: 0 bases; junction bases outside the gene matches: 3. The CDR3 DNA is TGTGCCAGCAGCGTAAGTAGCGGGGACTCCTACGAGCAGTACTTC. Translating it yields CASSVSSGDSYEQYF.

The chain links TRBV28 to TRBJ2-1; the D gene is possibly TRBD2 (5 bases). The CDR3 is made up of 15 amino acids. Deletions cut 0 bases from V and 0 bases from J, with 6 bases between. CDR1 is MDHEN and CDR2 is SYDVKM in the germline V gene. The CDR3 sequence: CASSLWGSSYNEQFF. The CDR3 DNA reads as TGTGCCAGCAGTTTATGGGGGAGCTCCTACAATGAGCAGTTCTTC.

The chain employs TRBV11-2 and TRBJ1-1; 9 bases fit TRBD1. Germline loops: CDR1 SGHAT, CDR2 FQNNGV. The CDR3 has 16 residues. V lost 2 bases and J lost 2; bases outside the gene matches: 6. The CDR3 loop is CASSLTNRGRNTEAFF. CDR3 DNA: TGTGCCAGCAGCTTAACCAACAGGGGGCGAAACACTGAAGCTTTCTTT. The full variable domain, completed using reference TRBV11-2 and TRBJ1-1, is EAGVAQSPRYKIIEKRQSVAFWCNPISGHATLYWYQQILGQGPKLLIQFQNNGVVDDSQLPKDRFSAERLKGVDSTLKIQPAKLEDSAVYLCASSLTNRGRNTEAFFGQGTRLTVV.

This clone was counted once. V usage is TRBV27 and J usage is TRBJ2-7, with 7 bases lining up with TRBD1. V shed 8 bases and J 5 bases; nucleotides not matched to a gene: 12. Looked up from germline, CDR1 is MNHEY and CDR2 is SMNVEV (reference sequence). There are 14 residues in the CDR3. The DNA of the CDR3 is TGTGCCAGCGGGCTGAGACAGGGTTGGGACGAGCAGTACTTC. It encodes CASGLRQGWDEQYF.

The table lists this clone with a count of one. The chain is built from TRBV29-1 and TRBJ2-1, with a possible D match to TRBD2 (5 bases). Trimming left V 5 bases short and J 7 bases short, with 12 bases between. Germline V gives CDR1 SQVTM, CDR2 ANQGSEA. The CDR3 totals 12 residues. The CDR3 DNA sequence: TGCAGCGTTAATCAGAGGGTAAATGAGCAGTTCTTC. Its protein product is CSVNQRVNEQFF.

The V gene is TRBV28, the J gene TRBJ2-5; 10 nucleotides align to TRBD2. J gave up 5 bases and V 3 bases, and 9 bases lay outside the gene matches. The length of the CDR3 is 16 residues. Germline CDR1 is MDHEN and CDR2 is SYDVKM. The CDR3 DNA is TGTGCCAGCAGTTTGGGTAGCGGGAGGCCCGGGGAGACCCAGTACTTC. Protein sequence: CASSLGSGRPGETQYF.

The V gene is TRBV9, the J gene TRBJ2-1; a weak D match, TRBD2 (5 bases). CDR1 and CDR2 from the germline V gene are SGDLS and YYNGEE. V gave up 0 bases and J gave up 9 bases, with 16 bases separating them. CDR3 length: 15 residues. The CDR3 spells CASSVEAKGASEQFF. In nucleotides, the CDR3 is TGTGCCAGCAGCGTAGAAGCCAAGGGAGCGAGTGAGCAGTTCTTC.

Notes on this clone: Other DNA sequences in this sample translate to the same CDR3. The CDR3 DNA is TGTGCCAGCAGCCCCCGGGACAGGGGGTACAATGAGCAGTTCTTC. Protein sequence: CASSPRDRGYNEQFF. This rearrangement joins TRBV11-2 to TRBJ2-1, with 11 bases matching TRBD1. After removal of 5 bases from V and 4 bases from J, the junction contained 4 bases not matched to a gene. The CDR3 extends over 15 amino acids. The germline gives CDR1 SGHAT, CDR2 FQNNGV.

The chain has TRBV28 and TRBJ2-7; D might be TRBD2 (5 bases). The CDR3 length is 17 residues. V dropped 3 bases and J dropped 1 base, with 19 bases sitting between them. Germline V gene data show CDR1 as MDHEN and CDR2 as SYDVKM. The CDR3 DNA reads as TGTGCCAGCAGTTTCACCCCCTTGGGCGGGTTATCCTACGAGCAGTACTTC. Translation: CASSFTPLGGLSYEQYF.

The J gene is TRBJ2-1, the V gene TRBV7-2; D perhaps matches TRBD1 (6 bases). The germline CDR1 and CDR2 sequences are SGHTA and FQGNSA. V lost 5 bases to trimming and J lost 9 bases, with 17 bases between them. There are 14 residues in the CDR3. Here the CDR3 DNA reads TGTGCCAGCAGCCCCTTGGACAGTTTCGGTGAGCAGTTCTTC. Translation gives CASSPLDSFGEQFF.

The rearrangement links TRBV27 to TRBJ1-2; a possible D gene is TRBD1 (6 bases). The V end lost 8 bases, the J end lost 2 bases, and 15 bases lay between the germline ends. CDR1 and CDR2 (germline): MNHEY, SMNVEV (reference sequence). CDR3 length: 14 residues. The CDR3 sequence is CASGGGEGNYGYTF. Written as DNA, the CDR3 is TGTGCCAGCGGGGGCGGGGAAGGGAACTATGGCTACACCTTC.

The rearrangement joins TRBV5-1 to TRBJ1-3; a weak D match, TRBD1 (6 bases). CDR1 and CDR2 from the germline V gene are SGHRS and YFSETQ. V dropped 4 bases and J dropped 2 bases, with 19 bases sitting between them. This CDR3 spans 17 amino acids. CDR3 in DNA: TGCGCCAGCAGCCACGAATGGGGGCTCTATACTGGAAACACCATATATTTT. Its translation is CASSHEWGLYTGNTIYF.

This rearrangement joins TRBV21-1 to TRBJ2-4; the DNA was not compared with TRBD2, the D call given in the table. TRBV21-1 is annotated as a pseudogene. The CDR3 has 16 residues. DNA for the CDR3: TGTGCCAGCAGCAAAGCGGGAGGGACCCCCGGACACATTCAGTACTTC. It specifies CASSKAGGTPGHIQYF.

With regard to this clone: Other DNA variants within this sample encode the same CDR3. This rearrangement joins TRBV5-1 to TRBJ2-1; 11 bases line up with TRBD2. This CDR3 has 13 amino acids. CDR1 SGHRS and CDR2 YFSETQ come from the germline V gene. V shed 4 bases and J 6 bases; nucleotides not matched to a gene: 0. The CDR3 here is CASSLAGGNEQFF. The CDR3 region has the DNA TGCGCCAGCAGCCTAGCGGGGGGCAATGAGCAGTTCTTC.

CDR3 in amino acids: CASSFRGFIHEQYF. The DNA for the CDR3 is TGTGCCAGCAGTTTTCGGGGGTTTATCCACGAGCAGTACTTC. The rearrangement uses TRBV27 and TRBJ2-7, with TRBD2 as a possible D gene (6 bases). The V gene lost 3 bases and the J gene lost 5 bases, with 14 bases spanning the gap. Germline V gene sequence: CDR1 MNHEY, CDR2 SMNVEV (reference sequence). The CDR3 is 14 residues long.

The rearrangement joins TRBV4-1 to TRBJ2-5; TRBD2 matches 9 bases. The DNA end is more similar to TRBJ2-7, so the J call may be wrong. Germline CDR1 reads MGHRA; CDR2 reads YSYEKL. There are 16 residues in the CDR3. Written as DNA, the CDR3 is TGCGCCAGCAGCCAAGTAGGTCTAGCGGGAACCGGCGAGCAGTACTTC. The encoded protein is CASSQVGLAGTGEQYF.

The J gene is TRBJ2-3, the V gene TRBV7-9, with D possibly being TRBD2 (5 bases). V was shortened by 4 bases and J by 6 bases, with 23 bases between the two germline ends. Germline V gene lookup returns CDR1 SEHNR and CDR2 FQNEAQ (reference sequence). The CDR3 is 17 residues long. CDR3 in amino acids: CASSSRETSARADTQYF. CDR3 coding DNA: TGTGCCAGCAGCTCCCGCGAAACTAGTGCTCGAGCGGATACGCAGTATTTT.

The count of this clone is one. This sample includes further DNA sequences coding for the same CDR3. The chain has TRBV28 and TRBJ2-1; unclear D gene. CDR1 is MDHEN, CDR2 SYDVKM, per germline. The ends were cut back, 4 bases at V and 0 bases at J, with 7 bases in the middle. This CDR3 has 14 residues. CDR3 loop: CASSWVSSYNEQFF. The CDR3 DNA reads TGTGCCAGCAGTTGGGTGAGCTCCTACAATGAGCAGTTCTTC.

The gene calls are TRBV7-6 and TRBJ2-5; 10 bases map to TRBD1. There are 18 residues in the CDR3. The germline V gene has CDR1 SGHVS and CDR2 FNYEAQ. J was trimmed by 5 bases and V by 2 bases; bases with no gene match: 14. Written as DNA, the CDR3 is TGTGCCAGCAGCTTATGGCACCAGGGGACAGGGGTATGGGAGACCCAGTACTTC. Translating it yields CASSLWHQGTGVWETQYF.